This passage covers 13 T cell receptor beta chains from one sample sequenced in a study of blood T cells in healthy people across ages. Primers used in a second PCR of about 6 to 11 cycles were a sample-barcoded 5' primer and a J-beta primer mix. TCRdb analysed the 5' RACE reads with MiXCR anew, one entry per CDR3 protein. The table lists hundreds of thousands of distinct CDR3 sequences, 45% to 50% of them singletons, with around a third in the top ten. Material: blood. These receptors were obtained from a woman aged 55 to 70 in good health.

The rearrangement links TRBV20-1 to TRBJ2-7; D remains ambiguous. Deletions cut 3 bases from V and 2 bases from J, with 8 bases between. Germline lookup yields CDR1 DFQATT and CDR2 SNEGSKA (reference sequence). The CDR3 sequence is 12 residues long. DNA for the CDR3: TGCAGTGCTAGGGACCGAACCTACGAGCAGTACTTC. This translates into CSARDRTYEQYF.

V gene TRBV5-1 combines with J gene TRBJ2-1; 9 bases fit TRBD2. This CDR3 contains 15 residues. The V gene end was trimmed by 4 bases and the J gene end by 10 bases; junction bases not matched to a gene: 12. In germline, CDR1 is SGHRS, CDR2 YFSETQ. This chain's CDR3 is CASSPLAGSSTEQFF. The CDR3, as DNA: TGCGCCAGCAGCCCCCTAGCGGGATCTTCCACGGAGCAGTTCTTC. Together with reference TRBV5-1 and TRBJ2-1, the CDR3 gives the full variable domain: KAGVTQTPRYLIKTRGQQVTLSCSPISGHRSVSWYQQTPGQGLQFLFEYFSETQRNKGNFPGRFSGRQFSNSRSEMNVSTLELGDSALYLCASSPLAGSSTEQFFGPGTRLTVL.

This clonotype came up a few times. The rearrangement links TRBV28 to TRBJ2-5, with D maybe TRBD2 (5 bases). There are 11 residues in the CDR3. Deletions cut 8 bases from V and 11 bases from J, with 15 bases between. CDR1 and CDR2 from the germline V gene are MDHEN and SYDVKM. In DNA, the CDR3 is TGTGCCAGCGGGAGCCACAATGAGCAGTACTTC. Translating it yields CASGSHNEQYF.

This clonotype was seen a few times. The rearrangement uses TRBV11-2 and TRBJ2-3; a possible D gene is TRBD1 (6 bases). The CDR3 runs to 15 residues. V was clipped by 5 bases and J by 1 base, with 13 bases between them. The germline V gene has CDR1 SGHAT and CDR2 FQNNGV. Here the CDR3 reads CASSQLQGRTDTQYF. The CDR3 coding sequence is TGTGCCAGCAGCCAATTACAGGGACGCACAGATACGCAGTATTTT.

The CDR3 protein is CASSTEGRDRYEQYF. CDR3 coding DNA: TGTGCCAGCAGCACCGAGGGCAGGGACCGCTACGAGCAGTACTTC. J is TRBJ2-5 and V is TRBV7-9; D assignment may be TRBD1 or TRBD2 (5 bases each). Judging by the DNA end, TRBJ2-7 fits better; the J call may be wrong. Germline V gene data show CDR1 as SEHNR and CDR2 as FQNEAQ (reference sequence). The CDR3 spans 15 residues.

The chain links TRBV7-9 to TRBJ1-1; D call uncertain. The germline CDR1 and CDR2 sequences are SEHNR and FQNEAQ (reference sequence). V was cut by 4 bases and J by 4 bases, with 13 bases left in between. The CDR3 extends over 14 amino acids. CDR3: CASSSRGEGTEAFF. The CDR3 coding sequence is TGTGCCAGCAGCTCCCGGGGAGAGGGCACTGAAGCTTTCTTT. The entire variable domain, with the rest obtained from reference TRBV7-9 and TRBJ1-1, is as follows: DTGVSQNPRHKITKRGQNVTFRCDPISEHNRLYWYRQTLGQGPEFLTYFQNEAQLEKSRLLSDRFSAERPKGSFSTLEIQRTEQGDSAMYLCASSSRGEGTEAFFGQGTRLTVV.

This clonotype has only one observation. This sequence joins TRBV7-2 and TRBJ1-4, with a weak D call TRBD1 (6 bases). Per the germline V gene, CDR1 is SGHTA and CDR2 is FQGNSA. Trimming removed 1 base at V and 8 bases at J, with 11 bases between. The CDR3 extends over 14 amino acids. The CDR3 DNA is TGTGCCAGCAGCTTAGGACAGGTGAGCGAAAAACTGTTTTTT. Translated: CASSLGQVSEKLFF.

V and J are TRBV6-6 and TRBJ1-2; no clear D gene. CDR1 MNHNY and CDR2 SVGAGI come from the germline V gene (reference sequence). V lost 2 bases and J lost 2, with 12 bases in between. This CDR3 spans 15 amino acids. The CDR3 is CASSYAGDYNYGYTF. In DNA, the CDR3 is TGTGCCAGCAGTTACGCCGGGGATTACAACTATGGCTACACCTTC.

This sequence joins TRBV4-3 and TRBJ1-2; D unresolved. Germline V lookup: CDR1 LGHNA, CDR2 YSLEER. Trimming stripped 3 bases from V and 0 bases from J, with 5 bases between. This CDR3 spans 13 amino acids. DNA of the CDR3: TGCGCCAGCAGCCACACTTCTAACTATGGCTACACCTTC. Translated, it gives CASSHTSNYGYTF.

The chain employs TRBV20-1 and TRBJ2-1, with TRBD2 matching 9 bases. Near its end, the DNA agrees better with TRBJ2-7, so the J call may be wrong. Germline CDR1 reads DFQATT; CDR2 reads SNEGSKA (reference sequence). This CDR3 region has 17 residues. CDR3 DNA sequence: TGCAGTGCTAGAAGTCTAGAAGCGGGAGGAGCCTACAATGAGCAGTACTTC. Residues: CSARSLEAGGAYNEQYF.

This clonotype was detected only a few times. The chain links TRBV5-1 to TRBJ2-1; 9 bases match TRBD2. The CDR3 spans 15 residues. V gave up 3 bases and J gave up 2 bases; unmatched junction bases: 3. Germline loops: CDR1 SGHRS, CDR2 YFSETQ. The CDR3 reads CASSSSGNTYNEQFF. The CDR3 DNA reads as TGCGCCAGCAGCTCTAGCGGGAACACCTACAATGAGCAGTTCTTC.

This chain connects TRBV6-5 to TRBJ2-5, with D possibly TRBD1 on 6 matching bases. The DNA matches TRBJ2-7 better at its end, which makes the J call doubtful. The germline gives CDR1 MNHEY, CDR2 SVGAGI. CDR3 size: 15 residues. CDR3 region: CATRTYRDLPYEQYF. CDR3 DNA sequence: TGTGCCACCCGCACATACAGGGATCTCCCCTACGAGCAGTACTTC.

CDR3 sequence: CASSIDRENQETQYF. DNA of the CDR3: TGTGCCAGCAGCATCGACAGGGAGAACCAAGAGACCCAGTACTTC. The chain couples TRBV21-1 to TRBJ2-5; the table's D call TRBD1 went unverified against the DNA. TRBV21-1 corresponds to a pseudogene. This CDR3 region has 15 residues.